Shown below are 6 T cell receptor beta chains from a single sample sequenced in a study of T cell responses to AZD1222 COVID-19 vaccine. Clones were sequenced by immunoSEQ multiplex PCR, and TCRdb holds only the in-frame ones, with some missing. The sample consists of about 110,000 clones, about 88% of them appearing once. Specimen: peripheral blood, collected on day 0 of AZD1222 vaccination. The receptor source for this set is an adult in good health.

CDR3 sequence (DNA): TGTGCCAGCAGCCTCTCCCGGGACAGGGGTGCAAACACCATATATTTT. Protein sequence: CASSLSRDRGANTIYF. The chain uses TRBV7-6 and TRBJ1-3; 10 nucleotides agree with TRBD1. Germline CDR1 reads SGHVS; CDR2 reads FNYEAQ. The J segment lost 6 bases and the V segment lost 5 bases, leaving 10 bases of the junction unmatched. This CDR3 region has 16 residues.

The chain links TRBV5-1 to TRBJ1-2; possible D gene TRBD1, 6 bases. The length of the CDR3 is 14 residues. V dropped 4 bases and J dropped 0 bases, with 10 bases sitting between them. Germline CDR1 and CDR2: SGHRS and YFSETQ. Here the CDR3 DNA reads TGCGCCAGCAGCCGGGACACTTCTAACTATGGCTACACCTTC. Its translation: CASSRDTSNYGYTF.

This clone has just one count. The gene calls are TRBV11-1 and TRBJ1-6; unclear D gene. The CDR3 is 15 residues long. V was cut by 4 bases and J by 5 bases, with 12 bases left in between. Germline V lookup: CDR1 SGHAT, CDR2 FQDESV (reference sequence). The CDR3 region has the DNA TGTGCCAGCAGCTCAGCGTGGGCAGATAATTCACCCCTCCACTTT. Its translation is CASSSAWADNSPLHF.

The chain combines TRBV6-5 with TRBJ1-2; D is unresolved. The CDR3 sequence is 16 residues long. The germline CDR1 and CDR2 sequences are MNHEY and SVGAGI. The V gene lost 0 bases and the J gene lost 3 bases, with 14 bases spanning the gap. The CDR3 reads CASSYSKQSGDYGYTF. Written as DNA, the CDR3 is TGTGCCAGCAGTTACTCGAAACAGTCGGGAGACTATGGCTACACCTTC.

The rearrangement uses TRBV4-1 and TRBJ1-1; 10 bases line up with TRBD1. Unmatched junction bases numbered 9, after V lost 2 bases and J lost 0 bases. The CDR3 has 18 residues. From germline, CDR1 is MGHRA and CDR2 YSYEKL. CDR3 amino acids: CASSQPLGQGVVNTEAFF. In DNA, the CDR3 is TGCGCCAGCAGCCAACCGCTCGGACAGGGGGTAGTGAACACTGAAGCTTTCTTT.

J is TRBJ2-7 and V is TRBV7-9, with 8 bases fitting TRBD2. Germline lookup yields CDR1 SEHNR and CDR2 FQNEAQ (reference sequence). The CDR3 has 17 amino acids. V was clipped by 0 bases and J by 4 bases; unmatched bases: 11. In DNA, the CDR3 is TGTGCCAGCAGCTTAGCGGGGTGGGTAGCGGGACCATACGAGCAGTACTTC. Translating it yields CASSLAGWVAGPYEQYF. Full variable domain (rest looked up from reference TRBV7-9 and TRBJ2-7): DTGVSQNPRHKITKRGQNVTFRCDPISEHNRLYWYRQTLGQGPEFLTYFQNEAQLEKSRLLSDRFSAERPKGSFSTLEIQRTEQGDSAMYLCASSLAGWVAGPYEQYFGPGTRLTVT.